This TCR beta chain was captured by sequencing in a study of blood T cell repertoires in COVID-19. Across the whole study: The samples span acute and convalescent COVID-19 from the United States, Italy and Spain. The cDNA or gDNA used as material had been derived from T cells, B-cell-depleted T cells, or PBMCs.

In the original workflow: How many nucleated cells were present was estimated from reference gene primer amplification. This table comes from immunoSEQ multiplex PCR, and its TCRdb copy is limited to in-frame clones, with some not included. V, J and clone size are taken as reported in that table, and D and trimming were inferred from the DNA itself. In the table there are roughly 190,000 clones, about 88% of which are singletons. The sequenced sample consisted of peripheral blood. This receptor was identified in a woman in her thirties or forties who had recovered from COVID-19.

CDR3 bases: TGTGCCACCAGTGATCCGGCCAGGGCTGGAAACACCATATATTTT. Translating gives CATSDPARAGNTIYF. The J gene is TRBJ1-3, the V gene TRBV24-1, with a possible D match to TRBD1 (5 bases). V shed 3 bases and J shed 2 bases, with 10 bases lying between them. The CDR3 length is 15 residues. Germline V lookup: CDR1 KGHDR, CDR2 SFDVKD.